The 10 T cell receptor beta chains reported below all come from one sample, sequenced in a study of blood T cells in healthy people across ages. A second 7 to 11 cycle PCR used barcoded and J-beta primers. TCRdb re-derived calls from the 5' RACE reads in MiXCR, one entry per CDR3 protein. The data show 920,000 or so distinct CDR3 sequences, around 43% seen once. The sequenced material came from blood. These receptors were obtained from a woman in her fifties or sixties in good health.

This clonotype appeared a few times. The chain couples TRBV28 to TRBJ1-5, with TRBD1 as a possible D gene (6 bases). The CDR3 spans 16 residues. Trimming removed 5 bases at V and 5 bases at J, with 19 bases between. Looked up from germline, CDR1 is MDHEN and CDR2 is SYDVKM. The CDR3 nucleotides read TGTGCCAGCAGTCCTAACAGGGTTGGGGGCTATCAGCCCCAGCATTTT. It translates to CASSPNRVGGYQPQHF.

In its sample, this clonotype was seen a few times. This chain uses TRBV27 with TRBJ2-1, with unresolved D. The V and J ends lost 2 bases and 5 bases respectively, with 7 bases between them. Looked up from germline, CDR1 is MNHEY and CDR2 is SMNVEV (reference sequence). The length of the CDR3 is 13 residues. CDR3 sequence: CASSLPRNNEQFF. The CDR3 region has the DNA TGTGCCAGCAGTTTACCCAGGAACAATGAGCAGTTCTTC.

The chain couples TRBV28 to TRBJ2-7, with D uncertain. The CDR3 spans 11 residues. Trimming took 5 bases from V and 6 from J, leaving 8 bases between them. Germline V gene lookup returns CDR1 MDHEN and CDR2 SYDVKM. CDR3 sequence reads: CASSDFGEQYF. The CDR3 nucleotides are TGTGCCAGCAGTGATTTTGGCGAGCAGTACTTC.

This clonotype was seen a few times. The CDR3 DNA follows: TGTGCTAGTGCCGGAGGGGGGATCGAGACCCAGTACTTC. Translating gives CASAGGGIETQYF. The gene calls are TRBV12-5 and TRBJ2-5, with D perhaps matching TRBD1 or TRBD2 (6 bases each). Germline V gene data show CDR1 as LGHNT and CDR2 as FRNRAP. CDR3 length: 13 residues. V was cut by 7 bases and J by 5 bases, with 14 bases left in between.

A few counts support this clonotype. V gene TRBV6-5 combines with J gene TRBJ2-2, with D uncertain. Germline V lookup: CDR1 MNHEY, CDR2 SVGAGI. The CDR3 totals 14 residues. Deletions cut 6 bases from V and 7 bases from J, with 15 bases between. The CDR3 loop is CASRGKVRDGELFF. The CDR3 DNA sequence: TGTGCCAGCAGGGGAAAAGTACGTGACGGGGAGCTGTTTTTT.

The chain couples TRBV5-4 to TRBJ2-1, with D perhaps TRBD1 (7 bases). CDR3 length: 13 residues. V gave up 6 bases and J gave up 8 bases, with 15 bases separating them. The germline V gene encodes CDR1 SGHNT and CDR2 YYREEE (reference sequence). In DNA, the CDR3 is TGTGCCAGCACGCGGGACAGAGGGGATGAGCAGTTCTTC. Its protein product is CASTRDRGDEQFF.

This chain joins TRBV29-1 and TRBJ2-4; 10 bases match TRBD1. The J call may be wrong; the DNA end is better matched by TRBJ2-7. The CDR3 has 13 amino acids. The germline CDR1 and CDR2 sequences are SQVTM and ANQGSEA. The chain's CDR3 is CSVELTGGGEQYF. In DNA, the CDR3 is TGCAGCGTTGAATTGACAGGGGGCGGCGAGCAGTACTTC.

The chain joins TRBV7-3 to TRBJ2-5; possible D gene TRBD2, 7 bases. Trimming took 2 bases from V and 5 from J, leaving 15 bases between them. CDR1 and CDR2 from the germline V gene are SGHTA and FQGTGA. The CDR3 has 15 amino acids. CDR3 region: CASSLGGAPGETQYF. The CDR3 coding sequence is TGTGCCAGCAGCTTAGGGGGGGCCCCTGGTGAGACCCAGTACTTC.

This chain joins TRBV12-5 and TRBJ2-7; D call uncertain. The V gene lost 7 bases and the J gene lost 2 bases, with 18 bases spanning the gap. This CDR3 region has 15 residues. Germline CDR1 LGHNT, CDR2 FRNRAP. The CDR3 here is CASATLETVPYEQYF. CDR3 bases: TGTGCTAGTGCGACGTTGGAAACAGTACCCTACGAGCAGTACTTC.

As regards this clonotype: A read error may be the cause here, since a much bigger clone is one base away. The rearrangement joins TRBV20-1 to TRBJ2-1; 8 bases match TRBD2. V lost 1 base, J lost 2 bases, and 1 base stayed unmatched. The CDR3 consists of 14 residues. From germline, CDR1 is DFQATT and CDR2 SNEGSKA (reference sequence). The CDR3 region has the DNA TGCAGTGCTAGAGCAGCGGGAGCCTACAATGAGCAGTTCTTC. Translating gives CSARAAGAYNEQFF.